The table lists the clone carrying this T cell receptor beta chain with a few counts. As yet, its antigen is unknown. Other DNA variants within this sample encode the same CDR3. Naive CD4+ cells were CD45RA-selected; the remaining cells were memory. The data stem from a study of shared clonotypes between healthy human individuals. Study-level points and caveats: Shared clonotypes across all four donors exceeded non-shared ones in generation probability.

Using immunoSEQ multiplex PCR, the repertoire was profiled, and TCRdb retains in-frame clones only, with some absent. In the table there are around 240,000 clones, approximately 65% of which are singletons. CDR3 length: 13 amino acids. CDR1 and CDR2 from the germline V gene are SGHTA and FQGNSA. Trimming removed 3 bases at V and 5 bases at J, with 8 bases between. The clonotype was recovered from a man aged 25 to 40 in good health. The chain recombines TRBV7-2 with TRBJ2-1, with D hard to call. Sequences were obtained from memory CD4+ T cells sorted from blood. Subset in this sample: CD45RA-negative fraction. CDR3 sequence (DNA): TGTGCCAGCAGCTTGGGCCATAACAATGAGCAGTTCTTC. Translation gives CASSLGHNNEQFF.